This is a list of T cell receptor beta chains from one sample in a study of response to subunit inactivated influenza vaccine. TCRdb passed the RT-PCR reads through MiXCR, listing each CDR3 protein once. The table lists under 950,000 distinct CDR3 sequences, 21% of them singletons. Sequenced here: PBMCs from blood, sampled 4 to 6 days after vaccination. The receptor set was obtained from a man aged 45 to 65 who received an inactivated influenza vaccine. The CDR3 runs from the conserved cysteine through the conserved F or W. D genes are given only for firm matches. Only some rows state a clone size, as once, few, many or a class for expanded clones.

.,.,TRBJ1-5,TRBV7-9,CASSLRSSQPQHF,TGTGCCAGCAGCTTACGGAGTAGTCAGCCCCAGCATTTT
.,.,TRBJ2-2,TRBV7-9,CASSNKNTGELFF,TGTGCCAGCAGCAACAAGAACACCGGGGAGCTGTTTTTT
few,.,TRBJ2-7,TRBV29-1,CSVLGFQHTHVLEQYF,TGCAGCGTTCTTGGATTTCAACATACGCACGTCTTAGAGCAGTACTTC
few,TRBD2,TRBJ2-1,TRBV7-3,CASSPQGLAGKNEQFF,TGTGCCAGCAGCCCCCAAGGACTAGCGGGAAAGAATGAGCAGTTCTTC
few,TRBD2,TRBJ2-1,TRBV19,CASSMVRTSVDEQFF,TGTGCCAGTAGTATGGTCAGGACTAGCGTTGATGAGCAGTTCTTC
.,.,TRBJ2-5,TRBV2,CASWAGSPRETQYF,TGTGCCTCCTGGGCGGGATCACCGAGGGAGACCCAGTACTTC
.,TRBD1,TRBJ2-1,TRBV28,CASRGQGANSYNEQFF,TGTGCCAGCAGGGGACAGGGGGCTAACTCCTACAATGAGCAGTTCTTC
many,TRBD1,TRBJ1-2,TRBV27,CASSWGQSYGYTF,TGTGCCAGCAGTTGGGGACAGAGCTATGGCTACACCTTC
few,TRBD2,TRBJ2-7,TRBV20-1,CSANHGLAREQYF,TGCAGTGCTAACCACGGACTAGCGAGGGAGCAGTACTTC
.,.,TRBJ1-2,TRBV20-1,CSARDRGFYGYTF,TGCAGTGCTAGGGACCGAGGGTTCTATGGCTACACCTTC
.,TRBD2,TRBJ2-3,TRBV29-1,CSVREGLDTQYF,TGCAGCGTACGGGAGGGCCTCGATACGCAGTATTTT
.,TRBD2,TRBJ2-1,TRBV20-1,CSEKGGGAFFQQFF,TGCAGCGAAAAGGGCGGGGGGGCCTTCTTTCAGCAGTTCTTC
.,.,TRBJ2-7,TRBV20-1,CSARGDVGRGRGYEQYF,TGCAGTGCTAGAGGGGATGTCGGGAGGGGGCGCGGGTACGAGCAGTACTTC
many,TRBD1,TRBJ2-3,TRBV5-1,CASSLGQGFSEDTQYF,TGCGCCAGCAGCCTGGGACAGGGTTTCTCCGAAGATACGCAGTATTTT
once,.,TRBJ2-3,TRBV18,CASSPHRVDTQYF,TGTGCCAGCTCACCCCACAGGGTCGATACGCAGTATTTT
.,.,TRBJ2-3,TRBV29-1,CSVARVEEFTQYF,TGCAGCGTTGCCAGGGTCGAAGAATTTACGCAGTATTTT
.,.,TRBJ2-1,TRBV29-1,CSVEMAGEQFF,TGCAGCGTTGAGATGGCGGGTGAGCAGTTCTTC
few,TRBD1,TRBJ2-3,TRBV7-8,CASSLWDRETTDTQYF,TGTGCCAGCAGCTTATGGGACAGGGAAACCACAGATACGCAGTATTTT
few,.,TRBJ1-2,TRBV5-1,CASSAGWTASNYGYTF,TGCGCCAGCAGCGCGGGGTGGACGGCCTCCAACTATGGCTACACCTTC
many,.,TRBJ1-5,TRBV6-2/TRBV6-3,CASSRHRDRNQPQHF,TGTGCCAGCAGCCGCCACAGGGATAGGAATCAGCCCCAGCATTTT
.,TRBD1,TRBJ1-5,TRBV15,CATSRGGDRGHNQPQHF,TGTGCCACCAGCAGAGGAGGCGACAGGGGGCACAATCAGCCCCAGCATTTT
.,.,TRBJ2-5,TRBV27,CASSYFGERQETQYF,TGTGCCAGCAGTTACTTTGGGGAACGCCAAGAGACCCAGTACTTC
.,.,TRBJ2-7,TRBV7-8,CASSLVILGESEQYF,TGTGCCAGCAGCTTAGTCATACTAGGTGAAAGCGAGCAGTACTTC
.,TRBD1,TRBJ1-1,TRBV7-2,CASSPRRGRAEAFF,TGTGCCAGCAGCCCCCGGAGGGGGCGCGCTGAAGCTTTCTTT
few,.,TRBJ2-1,TRBV6-1,CASSEFSNEQFF,TGTGCCAGCAGTGAATTTAGCAATGAGCAGTTCTTC
.,.,TRBJ1-2,TRBV2,CASRPDRMGWHGYNF,TGTGCCAGCAGGCCAGACAGGATGGGGTGGCATGGCTACAACTTC
.,TRBD1,TRBJ2-7,TRBV20-1,CSATGTGGDEQYF,TGCAGTGCTACCGGGACAGGGGGCGACGAGCAGTACTTC
few,.,TRBJ2-2,TRBV11-2,CASSLAYGTNTGELFF,TGTGCCAGCAGCTTAGCGTACGGAACGAACACCGGGGAGCTGTTTTTT
.,.,TRBJ2-1,TRBV7-8,CASSLDSGLFNEQFF,TGTGCCAGCAGCTTAGATTCCGGACTGTTCAATGAGCAGTTCTTC
.,.,TRBJ2-2,TRBV12-3/TRBV12-4,CASQRGSTTGELFF,TGTGCCAGCCAGCGTGGGTCCACCACCGGGGAGCTGTTTTTT
.,TRBD2,TRBJ2-7,TRBV7-6,CASSFLSGESSYEQYF,TGTGCCAGCAGCTTTCTTAGCGGGGAGAGCTCCTACGAGCAGTACTTC
.,.,TRBJ2-5,TRBV15,CATSRPGARETQYF,TGTGCCACCAGCAGGCCAGGGGCTCGTGAGACCCAGTACTTC